This entry concerns a single TCR beta chain. Its antigen is currently unknown. The iRepertoire nested amplicon-rescue multiplex PCR amplified TCR alpha and beta CDR3s from RNA. TCRdb re-called the multiplex PCR reads with MiXCR, one entry per CDR3 protein. The sample carries around 150,000 distinct CDR3 sequences, about two fifths recorded once. These data are taken from a study of glioma-infiltrating T cells. The V and J ends lost 9 bases and 4 bases respectively, with 15 bases between them. This CDR3 region has 14 residues. Germline V lookup: CDR1 MNHEY, CDR2 SMNVEV (reference sequence). Notes on the study in general: Tissue-blood divergence was below expectation in non-neoplastic patients, above in gliomas.

The sequencing sample was made of glioma tissue, nonneoplastic brain tissue, or PBMCs (not recorded which). The sequence came from a human donor with low-grade glioma or glioblastoma, undergoing nonglioma brain surgery, or in good health (not recorded which). This sequence joins TRBV27 and TRBJ1-4; no firm D call. CDR3 region: CARREDGFNEKLFF. The CDR3 coding sequence is TGTGCCAGAAGAGAGGACGGCTTTAATGAAAAACTGTTTTTT.